This entry lists 2 T cell receptor beta chains sequenced from one sample in a study of T cell repertoires in cytomegalovirus infection. Using its own MiXCR run on the reads, TCRdb lists one record per CDR3 protein. The sample shows roughly 150,000 distinct CDR3 sequences, under 20% of them seen only once. Sequenced sample: CD8+ T cells from PBMCs. These receptors all stem from a human donor in good health (CMV status not recorded). Some clones in this sample may be carry-over from other donors' samples.

This clonotype was counted ten times or more. The chain recombines TRBV7-2 with TRBJ1-1; a weak D match, TRBD1 (5 bases). Germline CDR1 reads SGHTA; CDR2 reads FQGNSA. Trimming stripped 5 bases from V and 8 bases from J, with 18 bases between. This CDR3 has 14 amino acids. This CDR3 is CASSPLGGSREAFF. DNA of the CDR3: TGTGCCAGCAGCCCTCTCGGGGGGTCGCGAGAAGCTTTCTTT.

The chain uses TRBV6-2 or TRBV6-3 and TRBJ2-7; D unclear. Germline CDR1 is MNHEY and CDR2 is SVGEGT. There are 15 residues in the CDR3. V was pared by 5 bases and J by 3 bases, with 17 bases between. The chain's CDR3 is CASSGSTGGFYEQYF. CDR3 DNA: TGTGCCAGCAGTGGATCGACTGGCGGATTCTACGAGCAGTACTTC.